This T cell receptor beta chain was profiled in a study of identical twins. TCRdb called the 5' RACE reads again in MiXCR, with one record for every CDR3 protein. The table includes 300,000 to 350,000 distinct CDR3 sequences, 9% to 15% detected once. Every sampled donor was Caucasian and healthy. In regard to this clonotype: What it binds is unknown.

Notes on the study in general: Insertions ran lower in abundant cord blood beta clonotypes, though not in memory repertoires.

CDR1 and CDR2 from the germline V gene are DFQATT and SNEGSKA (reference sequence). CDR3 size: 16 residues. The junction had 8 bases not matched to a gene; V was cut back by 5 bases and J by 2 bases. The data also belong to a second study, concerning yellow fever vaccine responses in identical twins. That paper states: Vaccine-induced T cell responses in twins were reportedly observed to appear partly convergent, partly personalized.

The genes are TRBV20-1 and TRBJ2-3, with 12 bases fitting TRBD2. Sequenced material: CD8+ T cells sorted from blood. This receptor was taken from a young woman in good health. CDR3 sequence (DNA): TGCAGTGCTCGCCAGGCTAGCGGGGGGGCCACAGATACGCAGTATTTT. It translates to CSARQASGGATDTQYF.